Each of the 4 T cell receptor beta chains below was sequenced from the same sample in a study of control samples from healthy donors and cancer patients. Here immunoSEQ multiplex PCR was the method, and the copy in TCRdb shows in-frame clones only, minus some. The sample includes around 90,000 clones, about 84% of them seen just once. What was sequenced was blood. The receptors stem from a woman aged 40 to 50 in good health.

The chain couples TRBV30 to TRBJ2-3, with 10 bases identical to TRBD2. The CDR3 totals 13 residues. The germline V gene has CDR1 GTSNPN and CDR2 SVGIG (reference sequence). Unmatched junction bases numbered 5, after V lost 8 bases and J lost 3 bases. CDR3 sequence: CAAASGGTDTQYF. The CDR3 DNA follows: TGTGCCGCCGCTAGCGGGGGTACAGATACGCAGTATTTT.

The chain joins TRBV6-1 to TRBJ1-5, with TRBD1 as a possible D gene (5 bases). This CDR3 is built from 14 residues. V shed 0 bases and J shed 7 bases, with 10 bases lying between them. The germline gives CDR1 MNHNS, CDR2 SASEGT. The CDR3, as DNA: TGTGCCAGCAGTGAAGCAAAGGGGTTGCAGCCCCAGCATTTT. Protein: CASSEAKGLQPQHF.

V is TRBV7-2 and J is TRBJ1-2; perhaps TRBD1 as D (5 bases). Germline CDR1 is SGHTA and CDR2 is FQGNSA. Trimming left V 3 bases short and J 2 bases short, with 10 bases between. The CDR3 contains 14 residues. For the CDR3, the DNA is TGTGCCAGCAGCTTCCAAGGGGAGAACTATGGCTACACCTTC. Residues: CASSFQGENYGYTF.

This chain joins TRBV4-3 and TRBJ2-7; 15 nucleotides agree with TRBD2. From germline, CDR1 is LGHNA and CDR2 YSLEER. The CDR3 is 16 amino acids. V lost 3 bases to trimming and J lost 6 bases; unmatched junction nucleotides: 6. The CDR3: CASSHSGLAGGSEQYF. The DNA for the CDR3 is TGCGCCAGCAGCCATTCGGGACTAGCGGGGGGTTCCGAGCAGTACTTC.